Given below is one TCR beta chain in context. Its antigen remains unidentified. Trimming removed 5 bases at V and 2 bases at J, with 19 bases between. There are 16 residues in the CDR3. Germline lookup yields CDR1 SEHNR and CDR2 FQNEAQ (reference sequence). The source of the sample is a study of T-cell memory formation after mild COVID-19. Study findings and constraints: A subset of responding clones appeared in pre-infection memory, suggesting cross-reactive memory joined. Day 15 to 85 contracting clones showed balanced CD4/CD8; day 15 to 37 expanders favored CD4+. Among CD4+ contracting clones, most were CM and EM, and CD8+ ones EMRA.

The authors produced TCR alpha and TCR beta cDNA libraries with sample barcodes and UMIs by 5'RACE using constant-segment primers. TCRdb called the 5' RACE reads again in MiXCR, with one record for every CDR3 protein. The data hold around 390,000 distinct CDR3 sequences, with 16% observed a single time. The rearrangement links TRBV7-9 to TRBJ2-7; either TRBD1 or TRBD2 may fit D (5 bases each). Material for sequencing was PBMCs or a T cell subset sorted from them (not recorded which). The sequence came from a young man who had mild COVID-19 (a few samples of this study predate the infection). Cell type and time point are not known. The CDR3 sequence: CASSAGRASPTYEQYF. The CDR3 DNA sequence: TGTGCCAGCAGCGCAGGGCGGGCTAGTCCTACCTACGAGCAGTACTTC.